Shown below are 13 T cell receptor beta chains from a single sample sequenced in a study of sequential checkpoint blockade in melanoma. Treatment in this sample: randomized to nivolumab then ipilimumab (arm A) or the reverse (arm B). The table came from immunoSEQ multiplex PCR; TCRdb's copy has only in-frame clones and leaves some out. The profile shows 30,000 or so clones, 80% to 90% of them singletons. Here the sequenced sample was CD8+ T cells sorted from blood (inferred from file names), taken from a patient given nivolumab and ipilimumab in sequence. Receptors were obtained from a human donor with melanoma.

This chain joins TRBV5-4 and TRBJ2-7; perhaps TRBD1 as D (6 bases). The V gene's germline CDR1 is SGHNT and CDR2 YYREEE (reference sequence). Trimming took 0 bases from V and 4 from J, leaving 14 bases between them. The CDR3 loop spans 15 amino acids. CDR3: CASSLGGGYMYEQYF. The CDR3 DNA is TGTGCCAGCAGCTTGGGTGGGGGCTATATGTACGAGCAGTACTTC.

This rearrangement joins TRBV19 to TRBJ2-7; D is perhaps TRBD1 (5 bases). The V gene lost 2 bases and the J gene lost 2 bases, with 10 bases spanning the gap. The germline V gene has CDR1 LNHDA and CDR2 SQIVND (reference sequence). This CDR3 comprises 14 residues. DNA for the CDR3: TGTGCCAGTAGTATATGGGGCCCCACCTACGAGCAGTACTTC. Amino acid sequence: CASSIWGPTYEQYF.

The gene calls are TRBV4-2 and TRBJ1-5; tentative D call: TRBD1 (5 bases). Germline V gives CDR1 LGHNA, CDR2 YNFKEQ. The CDR3 contains 13 residues. Trimming removed 3 bases from V and 4 bases from J, with 7 bases in between. The CDR3, as DNA: TGTGCCAGCAGCCAGGGACTTAATCAGCCCCAGCATTTT. This gives the protein CASSQGLNQPQHF.

This clone is termed medium-sized (0.01 to 0.1%). This rearrangement joins TRBV2 to TRBJ1-2, with D hard to call. This CDR3 contains 14 residues. Germline CDR1 SNHLY, CDR2 FYNNEI. Trimming shortened V by 6 bases and J by 3 bases, and 14 bases separated the two germline ends. The CDR3 loop is CASRVQLNYYGYTF. The CDR3 DNA is TGTGCCAGCAGGGTACAGCTAAATTACTATGGCTACACCTTC.

The chain joins TRBV4-3 to TRBJ2-5; TRBD1 matches 7 bases. Near its end, the DNA agrees better with TRBJ2-7, so the J call may be wrong. Per the germline V gene, CDR1 is LGHNA and CDR2 is YSLEER. The CDR3 runs to 16 residues. CDR3 bases: TGCGCCAGCAGCCAAGTCTACAGGGGAAGATTCTACGAGCAGTACTTC. It codes for CASSQVYRGRFYEQYF.

This chain uses TRBV2 with TRBJ2-3, with 10 positions matching TRBD2. Germline V gene lookup returns CDR1 SNHLY and CDR2 FYNNEI. The CDR3 has 14 amino acids. The V and J ends lost 8 bases and 4 bases, in that order; junction bases with no gene match: 6. CDR3 DNA: TGTGCCAGCCGAGCGGGAGGGTTTCCAGATACGCAGTATTTT. Encoded protein: CASRAGGFPDTQYF.

In this sample, this clone turned up once. V and J are TRBV6-5 and TRBJ2-2; D perhaps matches TRBD2 (6 bases). The V end lost 7 bases, the J end lost 6 bases, and 15 bases lay between the germline ends. CDR1 is MNHEY and CDR2 is SVGAGI in the germline V gene. This CDR3 contains 14 residues. The CDR3 loop reads CASKSGEVPGELFF. The CDR3 nucleotides read TGTGCCAGCAAATCGGGGGAGGTTCCCGGGGAGCTGTTTTTT.

The sample holds one count of this clone. The chain combines TRBV27 with TRBJ2-1; 10 positions agree with TRBD1. V lost 6 bases to trimming and J lost 6 bases; unmatched junction nucleotides: 14. Per germline, CDR1 MNHEY and CDR2 SMNVEV (reference sequence). The CDR3 has 17 amino acids. CDR3 DNA: TGTGCCAGCAGCCGCCTAGGGGGACAGGGGTCCGCCAATGAGCAGTTCTTC. Protein sequence: CASSRLGGQGSANEQFF.

V usage is TRBV29-1 and J usage is TRBJ1-4; perhaps TRBD1 as D (6 bases). This CDR3 region has 12 residues. Trimming removed 7 bases at V and 4 bases at J, with 10 bases between. The germline V gene has CDR1 SQVTM and CDR2 ANQGSEA. The CDR3 region has the DNA TGCAGCGCCCTACAGGGTAATGAAAAACTGTTTTTT. This sequence encodes CSALQGNEKLFF.

This sequence joins TRBV27 and TRBJ2-1, with TRBD2 matching 9 bases. Germline CDR1 is MNHEY and CDR2 is SMNVEV (reference sequence). The trim removed 5 bases at V and 6 bases at J, leaving 8 bases unmatched. The CDR3 has 15 residues. Written as DNA, the CDR3 is TGTGCCAGCAGTCCGATAGCGGGAGCCCTCAATGAGCAGTTCTTC. This sequence encodes CASSPIAGALNEQFF.

This chain uses TRBV11-3 with TRBJ2-7; 12 nucleotides match TRBD2. The length of the CDR3 is 16 residues. V dropped 5 bases and J dropped 0; count of bases not matched to a gene: 5. Looked up from germline, CDR1 is SGHNT and CDR2 is YENEEA. The CDR3 protein is CASSPPTSGSSYEQYF. CDR3 coding DNA: TGTGCCAGCAGCCCTCCGACTAGCGGGAGCTCCTACGAGCAGTACTTC.

This chain links TRBV27 with TRBJ2-7, with 7 bases aligning to TRBD2. Germline CDR1 reads MNHEY; CDR2 reads SMNVEV (reference sequence). V shed 1 base and J 7 bases; nucleotides not matched to a gene: 4. The CDR3 is 13 amino acids. The CDR3 nucleotides read TGTGCCAGCAGTTTATTAGGGAGGGGTGAGCAGTACTTC. It is translated as CASSLLGRGEQYF.

This clone was observed many times. A junction boundary mismatches the germline segment, possibly from a read error. In the same sample, other DNA sequences code for this CDR3. The gene calls are TRBV11-2 and TRBJ2-7; TRBD1 agrees at 10 bases. CDR1 and CDR2 from the germline V gene are SGHAT and FQNNGV. This CDR3 spans 15 amino acids. CDR3 protein: CASSPGQGEGYEQYF. The CDR3 nucleotides are TGCGCCAGCAGCCCTGGACAGGGGGAAGGGTACGAGCAGTACTTC.